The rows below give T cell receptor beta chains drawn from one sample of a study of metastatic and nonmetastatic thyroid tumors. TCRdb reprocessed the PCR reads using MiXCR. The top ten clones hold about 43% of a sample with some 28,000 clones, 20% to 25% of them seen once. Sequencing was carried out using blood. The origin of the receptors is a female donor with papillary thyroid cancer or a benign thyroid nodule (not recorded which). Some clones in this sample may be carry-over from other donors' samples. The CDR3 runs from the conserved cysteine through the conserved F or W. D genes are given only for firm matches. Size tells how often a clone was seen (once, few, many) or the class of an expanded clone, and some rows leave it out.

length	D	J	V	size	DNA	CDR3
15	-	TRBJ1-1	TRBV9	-	TGTGCCAGCAGCGCCTCAGCGGGGGGGCACACTGAAGCTTTCTTT	CASSASAGGHTEAFF
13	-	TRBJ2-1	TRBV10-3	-	TGTGCCATCCAGGACACTACAAACAATGAGCAGTTCTTC	CAIQDTTNNEQFF
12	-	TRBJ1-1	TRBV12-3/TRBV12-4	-	TGCTCCAGCAGCCCCTCTTTCCCTGAAGCTTTCTTT	CSSSPSFPEAFF
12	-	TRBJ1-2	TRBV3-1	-	TGTGCCAGCAGCCAAGAACGTCACGGCTACACCTTC	CASSQERHGYTF
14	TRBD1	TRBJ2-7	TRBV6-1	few	TGTGCCAGCAGTCCCCGGACAGGGGGCTACGAGCAGTACTTC	CASSPRTGGYEQYF
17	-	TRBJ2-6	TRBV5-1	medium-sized	TGCGCCAGCAGCCTGGGGCAGGGTAGGACTGGGGCCAACGTCCTGACTTTC	CASSLGQGRTGANVLTF
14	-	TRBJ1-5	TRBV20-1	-	TGCAGTGCTAGAGTGACGCCTAGCAATCAGCCCCAGCGTTTT	CSARVTPSNQPQRF
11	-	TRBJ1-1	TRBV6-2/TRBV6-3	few	TGTGCCAGCAGCCAGGGAACTGAAGCTTTCTTT	CASSQGTEAFF
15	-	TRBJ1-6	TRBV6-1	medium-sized	TGTGCCAGCAGTGGACTAAACTCCTATAATTCACCCCTCCACTTT	CASSGLNSYNSPLHF
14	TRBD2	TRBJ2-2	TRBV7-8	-	TGTGCCACTCGGGAGGTGAGGAACACCGGGGAGCTGTTTTTT	CATREVRNTGELFF
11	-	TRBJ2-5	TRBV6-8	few	TGTGCCAGCAGTTACGAGGAGACCCAGTACTTC	CASSYEETQYF
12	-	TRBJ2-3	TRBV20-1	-	TGCAGTGGTGAGCGGAACACAGATACGCAGTATTTT	CSGERNTDTQYF
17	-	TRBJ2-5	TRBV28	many	TGTGCCAGCAGTTCCGGCGGGACCGCGCAGACCCAAGAGACCCAGTACTTC	CASSSGGTAQTQETQYF
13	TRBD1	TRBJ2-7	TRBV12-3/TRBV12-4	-	TGTGCCAGCAGCACAGGGGGCTTCCACGAGCAGTACTTC	CASSTGGFHEQYF
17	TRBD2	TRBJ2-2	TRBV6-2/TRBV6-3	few	TGTGCCAGCAGTTACGGTCTAGCGGGACGTGACACCGGGGAGCTGTTTTTT	CASSYGLAGRDTGELFF
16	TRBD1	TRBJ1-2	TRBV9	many	TGTGCCAGCAGCGACGGACAGGGAGTCCCTGTATATGGCTACACCTTC	CASSDGQGVPVYGYTF
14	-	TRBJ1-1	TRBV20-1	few	TGCAGTGCCTCCAGGGGTGCGTTCAACACTGAAGCTTTCTTT	CSASRGAFNTEAFF
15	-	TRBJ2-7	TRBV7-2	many	TGTGCCAGCAGCCCCAAAATGGGAGCCTCCTACGAGCAGTACTTC	CASSPKMGASYEQYF
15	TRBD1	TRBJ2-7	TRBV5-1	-	TGCGCCAGCAGCACCGGGACAGGGGTTAATTACGAGCAGTACTTC	CASSTGTGVNYEQYF
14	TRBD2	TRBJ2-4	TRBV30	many	TGTGCCTGGAGTGTGGGGGGGGCCAAAAACATTCAGTACTTC	CAWSVGGAKNIQYF
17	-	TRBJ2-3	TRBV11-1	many	TGTGCCAGCAGCACCAAACTTCAGGGGCTCAGCACAGATACGCAGTATTTT	CASSTKLQGLSTDTQYF
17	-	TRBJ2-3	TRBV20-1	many	TGCAGTGCTAGAGATTCCAGCCCCAAGCGGCTCACAGATACGCAGTATTTT	CSARDSSPKRLTDTQYF
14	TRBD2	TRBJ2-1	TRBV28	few	TGTGCCAGCAGTTTGACGGGAGGGCCGAATGAGCAGTTCTTC	CASSLTGGPNEQFF
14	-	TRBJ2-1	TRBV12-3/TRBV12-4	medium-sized	TGTGCCACTAGAGGCGGGGCGGGTTACAATGAGCAGTTCTTC	CATRGGAGYNEQFF
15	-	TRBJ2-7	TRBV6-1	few	TGTGCCAGCAGCCCAAGGAGAGGGAGAGGTTACGAGCAGTACTTC	CASSPRRGRGYEQYF
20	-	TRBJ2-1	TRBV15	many	TGTGCCACCAGCAGAGACCCAATCCAGGCCGGGACAAGCTCCTACAATGAGCAGTTCTTC	CATSRDPIQAGTSSYNEQFF
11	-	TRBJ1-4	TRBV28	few	TGTGCCACGGGTCGGGATGAAAAACTGTTTTTT	CATGRDEKLFF
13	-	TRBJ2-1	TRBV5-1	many	TGCGCCAGCAGCTCGACAGTCTACAATGAGCAGTTCTTC	CASSSTVYNEQFF
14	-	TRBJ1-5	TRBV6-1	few	TGTGCCAGCAGTACTGGGCCGAGAGGGCAGCCCCAGCATTTT	CASSTGPRGQPQHF
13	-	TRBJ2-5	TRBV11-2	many	TGTGCCAGCAGCCCGTGGGAGCAAGAGACCCAGTACTTC	CASSPWEQETQYF
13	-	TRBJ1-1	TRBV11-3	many	TGTGCCAGCAGCTTGCTCGGGGGCACTGAAGCTTCCTTT	CASSLLGGTEASF
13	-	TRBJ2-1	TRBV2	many	TGTGCCAGCACCGAGGGGGTTATCAATGAGCAGTTCTTC	CASTEGVINEQFF
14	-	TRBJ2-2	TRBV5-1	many	TGCGCCAGCAGTCCGTCAGGGAACACCGGGGAGCTGTTTTTT	CASSPSGNTGELFF
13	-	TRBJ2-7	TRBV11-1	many	TGTGCCAGCAGCCTAATCGACGGCTACGAGCAGTACTTC	CASSLIDGYEQYF
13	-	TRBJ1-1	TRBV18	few	TGTGCCAGCTCACCCAACCCAGGGACTGAAGCTTTCTTT	CASSPNPGTEAFF
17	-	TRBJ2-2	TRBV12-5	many	TGTGCTAGTGGTTTGGTTCGGTTGACAGCGAACACCGGGGAGCTGTTTTTT	CASGLVRLTANTGELFF
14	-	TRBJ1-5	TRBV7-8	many	TGTGCCAGCAGCCGGAACAGGGATTATCAGCCCCAGCATTTT	CASSRNRDYQPQHF
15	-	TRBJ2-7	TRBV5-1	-	TGCGCCAGCAGGGACCCGGGACGCGGGGCTAGAGAGCAGTACTTC	CASRDPGRGAREQYF
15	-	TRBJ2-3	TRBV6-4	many	TGTGCCAGCAGTGACTCTGGGGTCTACACAGATACGCAGTATTTT	CASSDSGVYTDTQYF
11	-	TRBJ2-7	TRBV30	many	TGTGCCTGGAGTGTTGCGGGGGAGCAGTACTTC	CAWSVAGEQYF
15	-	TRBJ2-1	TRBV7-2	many	TGTGCCAGCAGCCAAAGACAGGTCGGGTACAATGAGCAGTTCTTC	CASSQRQVGYNEQFF